The next 15 T cell receptor beta chains were all read from a single sample in a study of T cells in women clearing cervical HPV infection. Produced via immunoSEQ multiplex PCR; TCRdb's table is partial and in-frame only. The sample is made up of tens of thousands of clones, and the top ten hold roughly 4.6% of it. The material sequenced was blood buffy coat. These TCRs come from a woman between 18 and 70 years old with a cervical HPV16 infection that either progressed to CIN3+ or cleared (not recorded which).

With regard to this clone: Read data end 3 residues before the CDR3 end; the end is taken from the germline J gene. J is TRBJ2-3 and V is TRBV4-1, with 10 bases fitting TRBD2. The junction had 9 bases not matched to a gene; V was cut back by 1 base and J by 2 bases. Germline lookup yields CDR1 MGHRA and CDR2 YSYEKL. The CDR3 has 18 amino acids. CDR3 amino acids: CASSQGPLAGGFTDTQYF. CDR3 DNA (partial): TGCGCCAGCAGCCAAGGTCCTTTAGCGGGGGGATTCACAGATACG.

Concerning this clone: The read finishes 3 residues shy of the CDR3 end, and the germline J gene is used to complete it. V is TRBV19 and J is TRBJ1-5, with D possibly being TRBD1 (6 bases). The CDR3 is made up of 16 amino acids. With 8 bases removed from V and 2 bases from J, the gap between germline ends came to 19 bases. Germline values: CDR1 LNHDA, CDR2 SQIVND (reference sequence). CDR3 sequence reads: CASRDGGGRGNQPQHF. Partial CDR3 DNA: TGTGCCAGTCGAGACGGCGGGGGGCGAGGCAATCAGCCC. Combining the CDR3 with reference TRBV19 and TRBJ1-5 gives the whole variable domain DGGITQSPKYLFRKEGQNVTLSCEQNLNHDAMYWYRQDPGQGLRLIYYSQIVNDFQKGDIAEGYSVSREKKESFPLTVTSAQKNPTAFYLCASRDGGGRGNQPQHFGDGTRLSIL.

Concerning this clone: The read ends 3 residues shy of where the CDR3 ends; the end is completed using the germline J gene. The chain recombines TRBV7-2 with TRBJ2-3; tentatively, D is TRBD2 (7 bases). The CDR3 covers 15 residues. The germline gives CDR1 SGHTA, CDR2 FQGNSA. The part of the CDR3 DNA that was read is TGTGCCAGCAGCTTATATGAGGGAGGGGGAGAGACG. Its translation is CASSLYEGGGET. In full, the CDR3 is CASSLYEGGGETQYF.

As concerns this clone: The read terminates 3 residues ahead of where the CDR3 ends, so the germline J gene completes it. The V gene is TRBV28, the J gene TRBJ1-6; D perhaps matches TRBD1 (5 bases). This CDR3 comprises 13 residues. V lost 7 bases to trimming and J lost 4 bases, with 8 bases between them. Germline assignment: CDR1 MDHEN and CDR2 SYDVKM. The sequenced part of the CDR3 DNA is TGTGCCAGCACAGGGTCTTATAATTCACCC. Amino acids: CASTGSYNSP. The CDR3 in full is CASTGSYNSPLHF.

A word on this clone: The read ends 3 residues before the CDR3 terminus; that terminus is restored from the germline J gene. The chain joins TRBV7-9 to TRBJ2-5, with D possibly TRBD1 on 5 matching bases. With 2 bases removed from V and 2 bases from J, the gap between germline ends came to 9 bases. The CDR3 sequence is 14 residues long. Germline CDR1 and CDR2: SEHNR and FQNEAQ (reference sequence). This chain's CDR3 is CASSLLTEQETQYF. The CDR3 DNA, read in part, is TGTGCCAGCAGCTTATTGACAGAGCAAGAGACC.

In the case of this clone: The read stops 3 residues short of the end of the CDR3; the missing end is completed from the germline J gene. The chain has TRBV19 and TRBJ1-5; 9 bases are shared with TRBD1. V dropped 0 bases and J dropped 3; count of bases not matched to a gene: 6. The CDR3 consists of 17 residues. Germline-derived CDR1 and CDR2 are LNHDA and SQIVND (reference sequence). CDR3 bases read: TGTGCCAGTAGTATAGACTTGGACAGGGGTCCCAATCAGCCC. Translated: CASSIDLDRGPNQP. The full CDR3 sequence reads CASSIDLDRGPNQPQHF. Using reference TRBV19 and TRBJ1-5 for the parts outside the CDR3, the full variable domain is DGGITQSPKYLFRKEGQNVTLSCEQNLNHDAMYWYRQDPGQGLRLIYYSQIVNDFQKGDIAEGYSVSREKKESFPLTVTSAQKNPTAFYLCASSIDLDRGPNQPQHFGDGTRLSIL.

To note about this clone: The missing CDR3 end, 3 residues past where the read stops, is filled in from the germline J gene. V is TRBV20-1 and J is TRBJ2-5, with TRBD1 matching 9 bases. CDR3 length: 15 amino acids. CDR1 DFQATT and CDR2 SNEGSKA come from the germline V gene (reference sequence). V lost 1 base to trimming and J lost 4 bases; unmatched junction nucleotides: 7. The CDR3 bases that were read are TGCAGTGCTAGAGGGACAGGGGATTTCGGAGAGACC. Translation: CSARGTGDFGET. The full CDR3 sequence reads CSARGTGDFGETQYF.

Points on this clone: Read coverage stops 3 residues before the CDR3 terminus; the germline J gene supplies the remainder. The chain has TRBV19 and TRBJ1-2; the D is unclear. The CDR3 is made up of 14 amino acids. Germline CDR1 LNHDA, CDR2 SQIVND (reference sequence). V lost 1 base and J 4 bases, leaving 10 bases between the germline ends. The covered CDR3 bases are TGTGCCAGTAGTATAGCCCTTGGCACCTATGGC. The encoded protein is CASSIALGTYG. Given in full, the CDR3 is CASSIALGTYGYTF.

The CDR3 here is CASRRGGTEAFF. CDR3 DNA, as far as it was read: TGTGCCAGCAGGAGGGGAGGCACTGAA. The chain couples TRBV6-2 or TRBV6-3 to TRBJ1-1; D may be TRBD1 (5 bases). The read falls 3 residues short of the CDR3 end, and the missing part is taken from the germline J gene. Germline V gene lookup returns CDR1 MNHEY and CDR2 SVGEGT. This CDR3 spans 12 amino acids. Trimming pared 6 bases from V and 4 bases from J, leaving 9 bases between.

Concerning this clone: The read halts 3 residues ahead of the CDR3 end, with the missing end drawn from the germline J gene. The chain links TRBV30 to TRBJ2-1, with 11 bases lining up with TRBD2. Trimming removed 2 bases from V and 6 bases from J; junction bases left unmatched: 6. Looked up from germline, CDR1 is GTSNPN and CDR2 is SVGIG (reference sequence). The CDR3 consists of 15 residues. The sequenced part of the CDR3 DNA is TGTGCCTGGAGTCTACTAGCGGGGGAGTCCAATGAG. Translated, it gives CAWSLLAGESNE. The whole CDR3 protein reads CAWSLLAGESNEQFF.

Note on this clone: Read sequence stops 3 residues before the CDR3 end, and the germline J gene provides the missing end. The chain joins TRBV4-1 to TRBJ1-5, with 9 bases that match TRBD1. This CDR3 contains 17 residues. CDR1 is MGHRA, CDR2 YSYEKL, per germline. Losses at the gene ends were 6 bases for V and 7 bases for J; bases not matched to a gene: 16. This CDR3 is CASSAPGQGMVGQPQHF. The sequenced part of the CDR3 DNA is TGCGCCAGCAGTGCGCCGGGACAGGGAATGGTCGGCCAGCCC.

On this clone itself: The read terminates 3 residues ahead of where the CDR3 ends, so the germline J gene completes it. Other DNA sequences within the sample encode an identical CDR3. The rearrangement uses TRBV7-9 and TRBJ2-3; TRBD1 aligns across 9 bases. The V gene's germline CDR1 is SEHNR and CDR2 FQNEAQ (reference sequence). After removal of 3 bases from V and 6 bases from J, the junction contained 7 bases not matched to a gene. The CDR3 runs 15 residues. This chain's CDR3 is CASSLGTGRRDTQYF. The CDR3 bases that were read are TGTGCCAGCAGCTTGGGGACAGGGAGGCGTGATACG.

As regards this clone: The sequenced fragment ends 3 residues before the CDR3 boundary, so the rest is inferred from the germline J gene. The rearrangement links TRBV2 to TRBJ2-1, with 7 bases matching TRBD1. From germline, CDR1 is SNHLY and CDR2 FYNNEI. The CDR3 totals 12 residues. V lost 10 bases, J lost 6 bases, and 6 bases stayed unmatched. CDR3 bases read: TGTGCCACCCCGGGACAGCCCAATGAG. It is translated as CATPGQPNE. The complete CDR3 reads CATPGQPNEQFF.

On this clone itself: Read data end 3 residues before the CDR3 end; the end is taken from the germline J gene. V and J are TRBV9 and TRBJ2-2; maybe TRBD1 (6 bases). The CDR3 length is 15 residues. The V gene lost 1 base and the J gene lost 7 bases, with 14 bases spanning the gap. CDR1 and CDR2 (germline): SGDLS, YYNGEE. The CDR3 here is CASSVTADRFGELFF. The DNA read from the CDR3 is TGTGCCAGCAGCGTAACCGCCGACAGGTTCGGGGAG. The full variable domain, its missing parts supplied by reference TRBV9 and TRBJ2-2, is DSGVTQTPKHLITATGQRVTLRCSPRSGDLSVYWYQQSLDQGLQFLIQYYNGEERAKGNILERFSAQQFPDLHSELNLSSLELGDSALYFCASSVTADRFGELFFGEGSRLTVL.

A note on this clone: The CDR3 goes on 3 residues after the read ends, and that part is filled in from the germline J gene. The chain links TRBV6-2 or TRBV6-3 to TRBJ1-1, with TRBD1 matching over 7 bases. The CDR3 runs to 15 residues. The germline gives CDR1 MNHEY, CDR2 SVGEGT. The junction had 11 bases not matched to a gene; V was cut back by 6 bases and J by 4 bases. CDR3 bases read: TGTGCCAGCAGGGCGGTCAGGGGGGTGAGCACTGAA. Amino acids: CASRAVRGVSTE. The whole CDR3 is CASRAVRGVSTEAFF.